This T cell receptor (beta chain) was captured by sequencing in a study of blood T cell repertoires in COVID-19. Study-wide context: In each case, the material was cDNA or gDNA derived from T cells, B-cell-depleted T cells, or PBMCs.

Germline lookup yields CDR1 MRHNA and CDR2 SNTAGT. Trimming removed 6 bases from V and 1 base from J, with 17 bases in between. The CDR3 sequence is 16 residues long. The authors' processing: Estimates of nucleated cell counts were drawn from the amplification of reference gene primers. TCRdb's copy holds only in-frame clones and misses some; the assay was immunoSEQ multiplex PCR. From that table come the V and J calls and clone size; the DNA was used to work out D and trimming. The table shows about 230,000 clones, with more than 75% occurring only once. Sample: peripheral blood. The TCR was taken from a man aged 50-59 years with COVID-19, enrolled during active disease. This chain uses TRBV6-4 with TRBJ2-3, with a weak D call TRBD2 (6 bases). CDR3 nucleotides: TGTGCCAGCAGCCCGTTGACGGGGGTGGGCACAGATACGCAGTATTTT. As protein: CASSPLTGVGTDTQYF.